These 20 T cell receptor beta chains were sequenced from one sample in a study of tumour-infiltrating T cells in Burkitt lymphoma. TCRdb's table, derived via immunoSEQ multiplex PCR, lists solely in-frame clones and lacks some. The sample records about 1,200 clones, about 16% being singletons. Sequencing was carried out using tumor tissue. The receptors were sampled from a human donor with Burkitt lymphoma.

In this sample, this clone turned up a few times. The genes are TRBV10-2 and TRBJ1-1; maybe TRBD1 (6 bases). CDR1 and CDR2 from the germline V gene are WSHSY and SAAADI. V lost 4 bases and J 5 bases, leaving 20 bases between the germline ends. This CDR3 has 16 residues. CDR3 in amino acids: CASSVPFGTGRTEAFF. The DNA for the CDR3 is TGCGCCAGCAGTGTCCCCTTCGGTACAGGGAGGACTGAAGCTTTCTTT.

This clone was recorded a few times. The gene calls are TRBV28 and TRBJ1-2; TRBD1 might be the D (5 bases). The CDR3 loop spans 14 amino acids. V lost 8 bases and J 1 base, leaving 14 bases between the germline ends. Germline assignment: CDR1 MDHEN and CDR2 SYDVKM. Here the CDR3 reads CASGGTGINYGYTF. The CDR3, as DNA: TGTGCCAGCGGGGGTACGGGGATTAACTATGGCTACACCTTC.

The rearrangement links TRBV10-1 to TRBJ2-3; either TRBD1 or TRBD2 may fit D (5 bases each). The CDR3 is 12 amino acids. The germline V and J ends were trimmed by 6 bases and 2 bases, with 6 bases remaining between them. Germline CDR1 and CDR2: WNHNN and SYGVQD (reference sequence). CDR3: CASRGDTDTQYF. CDR3 sequence (DNA): TGCGCCAGCAGGGGGGACACAGATACGCAGTATTTT.

This sequence joins TRBV19 and TRBJ1-6; D possibly corresponds to TRBD1 (5 bases). V lost 6 bases and J 4 bases, leaving 7 bases between the germline ends. The CDR3 extends over 13 amino acids. Germline CDR1 reads LNHDA; CDR2 reads SQIVND (reference sequence). CDR3 residues: CASRKGYNSPLHF. Written as DNA, the CDR3 is TGTGCCAGTAGGAAGGGGTATAATTCACCCCTCCACTTT.

The chain recombines TRBV7-9 with TRBJ2-5; no definite D call. Germline V gene data show CDR1 as SEHNR and CDR2 as FQNEAQ (reference sequence). Trimming took 5 bases from V and 1 from J, leaving 14 bases between them. CDR3 length equals 15 residues. This CDR3 is CASSTDWPTQETQYF. The DNA of the CDR3 is TGTGCCAGCAGCACCGATTGGCCTACCCAAGAGACCCAGTACTTC. The whole variable domain, remainder taken from reference TRBV7-9 and TRBJ2-5, is DTGVSQNPRHKITKRGQNVTFRCDPISEHNRLYWYRQTLGQGPEFLTYFQNEAQLEKSRLLSDRFSAERPKGSFSTLEIQRTEQGDSAMYLCASSTDWPTQETQYFGPGTRLLVL.

V and J are TRBV27 and TRBJ1-4, with unresolved D. Trimming left V 5 bases short and J 0 bases short, with 10 bases between. Germline CDR1 reads MNHEY; CDR2 reads SMNVEV (reference sequence). The CDR3 extends over 15 amino acids. In nucleotides, the CDR3 is TGTGCCAGCAGTGCCACAGTCTCAACTAATGAAAAACTGTTTTTT. Translated: CASSATVSTNEKLFF.

The chain recombines TRBV18 with TRBJ2-3; D unclear. In germline, CDR1 is KGHSH, CDR2 LQKENI. Deletions cut 6 bases from V and 1 base from J, with 5 bases between. This CDR3 contains 12 residues. The CDR3 loop is CASSAGTDTQYF. The CDR3 DNA reads TGTGCCAGCTCGGCCGGCACAGATACGCAGTATTTT. Full variable domain (outside the CDR3, taken from reference TRBV18 and TRBJ2-3): NAGVMQNPRHLVRRRGQEARLRCSPMKGHSHVYWYRQLPEEGLKFMVYLQKENIIDESGMPKERFSAEFPKEGPSILRIQQVVRGDSAAYFCASSAGTDTQYFGPGTRLTVL.

This sequence joins TRBV7-2 and TRBJ2-2, with TRBD2 matching over 8 bases. J gave up 6 bases and V 5 bases, and 5 bases lay outside the gene matches. This CDR3 is built from 14 residues. Germline V CDR1 and CDR2: SGHTA, FQGNSA. CDR3 DNA: TGTGCCAGCAGCCCAGCCGGGAGGGCCGGGGAGCTGTTTTTT. Its protein is CASSPAGRAGELFF.

This clone occurred a few times. The chain carries TRBV6-6 and TRBJ2-3, with a weak D call TRBD2 (6 bases). Per germline, CDR1 MNHNY and CDR2 SVGAGI (reference sequence). This CDR3 has 16 amino acids. Trimming removed 0 bases from V and 6 bases from J, with 16 bases in between. CDR3 loop: CASSYSTSSGGDTQYF. DNA of the CDR3: TGTGCCAGCAGTTACTCAACTAGCTCCGGAGGGGATACGCAGTATTTT.

The genes are TRBV7-9 and TRBJ2-5; D is perhaps TRBD2 (6 bases). This CDR3 has 18 amino acids. Trimming left V 1 base short and J 4 bases short, with 22 bases between. Looked up from germline, CDR1 is SEHNR and CDR2 is FQNEAQ (reference sequence). This chain's CDR3 is CASSLVRQGPTSSETQYF. CDR3 nucleotides: TGTGCCAGCAGCTTAGTCCGCCAGGGACCGACTAGTTCAGAGACCCAGTACTTC.

This clone was counted between two and nine times. The gene calls are TRBV5-1 and TRBJ2-5; D may be TRBD1 (5 bases). This CDR3 has 13 residues. The V end was cut by 4 bases, the J end by 4 bases, with 11 bases between. CDR1 and CDR2 from the germline V gene are SGHRS and YFSETQ. In DNA form, the CDR3 reads TGCGCCAGCAGCATGGGGCCCTTAGAGACCCAGTACTTC. This codes for CASSMGPLETQYF.

This clone was seen a handful of times. The chain has TRBV6-6 and TRBJ1-1; no definite D call. The V end lost 6 bases, the J end lost 2 bases, and 4 bases lay between the germline ends. The CDR3 consists of 11 residues. Germline V gene data show CDR1 as MNHNY and CDR2 as SVGAGI (reference sequence). The CDR3 region has the DNA TGTGCCAGCAGGGGTAACACTGAAGCTTTCTTT. Its protein product is CASRGNTEAFF.

The chain has TRBV14 and TRBJ2-7; 10 nucleotides agree with TRBD1. The CDR3 length is 13 residues. Germline CDR1 is SGHDN and CDR2 is FVKESK. After removal of 4 bases from V and 3 bases from J, the junction contained 0 bases not matched to a gene. The CDR3 nucleotides read TGTGCCAGCAGCCGGGACAGGGGCTACGAGCAGTACTTC. The encoded protein is CASSRDRGYEQYF.

This clone was seen a few times. This chain joins TRBV2 and TRBJ2-2; a possible D gene is TRBD2 (6 bases). Germline CDR1 is SNHLY and CDR2 is FYNNEI. CDR3 length equals 13 residues. V lost 6 bases to trimming and J lost 1 base, with 6 bases between them. The CDR3 is CASRRGNTGELFF. The CDR3 DNA reads as TGTGCCAGCAGGCGGGGGAACACCGGGGAGCTGTTTTTT.

V and J are TRBV20-1 and TRBJ1-6; D remains unclear. Between the trimmed V and J ends, which lost 7 bases and 9 bases, there was a span of 4 bases. CDR1 and CDR2 from the germline V gene are DFQATT and SNEGSKA (reference sequence). The CDR3 spans 9 residues. CDR3 nucleotides: TGCAGTGTTGGTTCACCCCTCCACTTT. Protein: CSVGSPLHF.

The chain has TRBV7-6 and TRBJ1-2; the D is unclear. The CDR3 loop spans 13 amino acids. Trimming took off 1 base at V and 6 bases at J, with 9 bases between the two ends. CDR1 and CDR2 from the germline V gene are SGHVS and FNYEAQ. The CDR3 bases are TGTGCCAGCAGCTTAGAAGGCCTTGATGGCTACACCTTC. It codes for CASSLEGLDGYTF.

This clone was observed a few times. The chain has TRBV7-9 and TRBJ2-5, with D unclear. The CDR3 totals 14 residues. V was trimmed by 2 bases and J by 0 bases, leaving 7 bases between them. From germline, CDR1 is SEHNR and CDR2 FQNEAQ (reference sequence). The CDR3: CASSLKGYQETQYF. CDR3 nucleotides: TGTGCCAGCAGCTTAAAGGGTTACCAAGAGACCCAGTACTTC.

The chain uses TRBV7-6 and TRBJ2-3, with 10 nucleotides matching TRBD2. V trimming: 4 bases; J trimming: 2 bases; junction bases outside the gene matches: 6. The CDR3 loop spans 16 amino acids. CDR1 SGHVS and CDR2 FNYEAQ come from the germline V gene. The CDR3 nucleotides read TGTGCCAGCAGCTATAGCGGGGGGTTTTTCACAGATACGCAGTATTTT. Amino acid sequence: CASSYSGGFFTDTQYF.

V gene TRBV6-6 combines with J gene TRBJ2-7; TRBD1 matches 12 bases. This CDR3 is built from 14 residues. After removal of 10 bases from V and 0 bases from J, the junction contained 4 bases not matched to a gene. CDR1 MNHNY and CDR2 SVGAGI come from the germline V gene (reference sequence). This CDR3 reads CATRGQGASYEQYV. Written as DNA, the CDR3 is TGTGCCACCAGGGGACAGGGGGCCTCCTACGAGCAGTACGTC.

In this sample, this clone turned up a few times. The chain has TRBV27 and TRBJ2-4; 8 positions agree with TRBD2. The CDR3 sequence is 15 residues long. Germline V CDR1 and CDR2: MNHEY, SMNVEV (reference sequence). V gave up 5 bases and J gave up 4 bases; unmatched junction bases: 7. Here the CDR3 reads CASSPSTGGKNIQYF. For the CDR3, the DNA is TGTGCCAGCAGTCCTTCCACGGGGGGGAAAAACATTCAGTACTTC.